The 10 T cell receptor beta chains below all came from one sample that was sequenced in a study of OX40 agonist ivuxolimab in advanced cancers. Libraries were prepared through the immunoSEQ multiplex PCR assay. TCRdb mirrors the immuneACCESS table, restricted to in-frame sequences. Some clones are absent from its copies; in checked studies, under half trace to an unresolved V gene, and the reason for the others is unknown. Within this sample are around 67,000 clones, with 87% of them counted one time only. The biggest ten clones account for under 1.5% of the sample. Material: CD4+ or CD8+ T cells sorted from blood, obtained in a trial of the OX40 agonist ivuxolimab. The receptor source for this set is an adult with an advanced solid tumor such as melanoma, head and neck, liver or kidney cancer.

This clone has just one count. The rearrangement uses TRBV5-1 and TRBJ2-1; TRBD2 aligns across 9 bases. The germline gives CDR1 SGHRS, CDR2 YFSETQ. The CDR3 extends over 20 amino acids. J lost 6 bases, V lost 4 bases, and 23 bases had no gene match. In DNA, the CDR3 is TGCGCCAGCAGCCCCTCCTTTCAGGGAGGTGGGCGGGGGGGCCTCAATGAGCAGTTCTTC. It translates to CASSPSFQGGGRGGLNEQFF.

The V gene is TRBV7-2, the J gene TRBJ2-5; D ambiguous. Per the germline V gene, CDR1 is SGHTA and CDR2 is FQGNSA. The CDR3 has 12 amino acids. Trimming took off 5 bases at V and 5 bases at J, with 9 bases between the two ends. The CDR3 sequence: CASSRKWETQYF. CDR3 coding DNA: TGTGCCAGCAGCAGAAAATGGGAGACCCAGTACTTC.

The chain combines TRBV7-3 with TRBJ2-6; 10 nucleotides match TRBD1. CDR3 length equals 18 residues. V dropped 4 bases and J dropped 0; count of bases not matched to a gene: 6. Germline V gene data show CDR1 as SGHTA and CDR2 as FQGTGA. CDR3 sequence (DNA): TGTGCCAGCAGCTCACCGGGACAGGGGACCTCTGGGGCCAACGTCCTGACTTTC. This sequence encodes CASSSPGQGTSGANVLTF.

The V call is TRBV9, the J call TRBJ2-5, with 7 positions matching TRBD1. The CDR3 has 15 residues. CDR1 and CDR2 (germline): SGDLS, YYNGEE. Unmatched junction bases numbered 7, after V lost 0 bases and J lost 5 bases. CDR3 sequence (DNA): TGTGCCAGCAGCGTAGGAAGAAAGGGACAGGAGACCCAGTACTTC. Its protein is CASSVGRKGQETQYF.

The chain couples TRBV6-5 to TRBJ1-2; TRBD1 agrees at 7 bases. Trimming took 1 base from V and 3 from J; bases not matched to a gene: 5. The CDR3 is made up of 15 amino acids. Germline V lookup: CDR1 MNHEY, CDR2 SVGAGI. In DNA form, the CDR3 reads TGTGCCAGCAGTTACTTAACAGGGGCCGACTATGGCTACACCTTC. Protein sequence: CASSYLTGADYGYTF.

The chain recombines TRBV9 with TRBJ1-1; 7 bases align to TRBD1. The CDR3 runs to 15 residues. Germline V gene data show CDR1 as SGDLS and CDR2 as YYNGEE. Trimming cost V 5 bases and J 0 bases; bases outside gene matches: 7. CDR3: CASSHRDSLNTEAFF. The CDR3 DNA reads TGTGCCAGCAGTCACCGGGACAGTTTGAACACTGAAGCTTTCTTT.

The DNA of the CDR3 is TGCGCCAGCAGCTTGGTTTCAGGGATCCTAGCCAAAAACATTCAGTACTTC. Translation: CASSLVSGILAKNIQYF. This sequence joins TRBV5-1 and TRBJ2-4, with TRBD1 as a possible D gene (5 bases). Germline V gene data show CDR1 as SGHRS and CDR2 as YFSETQ. The CDR3 length is 17 residues. Trimming cost V 0 bases and J 0 bases, with 13 bases left between them.

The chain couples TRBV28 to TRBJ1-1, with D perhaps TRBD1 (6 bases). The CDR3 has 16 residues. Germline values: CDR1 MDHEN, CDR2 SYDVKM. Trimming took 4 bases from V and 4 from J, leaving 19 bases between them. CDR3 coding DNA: TGTGCCAGCAGTTCCGAACGGGGGGCTGGGAGCACTGAAGCTTTCTTT. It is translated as CASSSERGAGSTEAFF.

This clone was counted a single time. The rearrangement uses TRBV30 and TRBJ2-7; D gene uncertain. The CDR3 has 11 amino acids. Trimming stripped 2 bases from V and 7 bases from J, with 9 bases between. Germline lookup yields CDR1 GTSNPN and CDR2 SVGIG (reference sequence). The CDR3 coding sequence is TGTGCCTGGAGTACTCTCCGGGAGCAGTACTTC. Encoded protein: CAWSTLREQYF.

The CDR3, as DNA: TGTGCCAGCAGTAGGACAGGAAACTTCTACGAGCAGTACTTC. As protein: CASSRTGNFYEQYF. The chain employs TRBV6-5 and TRBJ2-5, with 7 bases identical to TRBD1. The DNA end favors TRBJ2-7, so the J call may be wrong. The CDR3 spans 14 residues. Germline loops: CDR1 MNHEY, CDR2 SVGAGI.